This T cell receptor (beta chain) was recorded in a study of tissue T cells after allogeneic stem cell transplantation. As regards this clone: The target antigen is unknown. Here the gene names and germline are mouse. The DNA ends 1 residue before the CDR3 does, and the rest of the CDR3 is filled in from the germline J gene.

Overall study results and limits: Tissue-detected TCR repertoire was only partly captured by blood and spleen T cells. Anatomically similar tissues had similar TCR repertoires within each patient. Few T cell clones were shared across patients, but motif clusters showed tissue-specific shared signatures.

Germline-derived CDR1 and CDR2 are KGHPV and FQNQEV (reference sequence). Trimming took off 5 bases at V and 2 bases at J, with 9 bases between the two ends. This CDR3 is 13 amino acids long. The assay was immunoSEQ multiplex PCR, and TCRdb's table has in-frame clones only and misses some. The sample has a few thousand clones, roughly 48% seen once. Time point indicated: mouse harvest day 14 after allogeneic transplant. Tail vein injection delivered 10^7 T-cell-depleted bone marrow cells and 10^6 splenic CD5+ T cells. Mice had MHC-mismatched B6 into BALB/c GVHD, sampled day 7 or 14. V usage is TRBV26 and J usage is TRBJ1-1; the D is unclear. The sample taken for sequencing was gut tissue. The receptor was derived from a female BALB/c mouse given C57BL/6 T cells with graft-versus-host disease after an allogeneic hematopoietic cell transplant. The CDR3 is CASSWRRNTEVFF. The CDR3 DNA, read in part, is TGTGCCAGCAGTTGGCGGCGCAACACAGAAGTCTTC.